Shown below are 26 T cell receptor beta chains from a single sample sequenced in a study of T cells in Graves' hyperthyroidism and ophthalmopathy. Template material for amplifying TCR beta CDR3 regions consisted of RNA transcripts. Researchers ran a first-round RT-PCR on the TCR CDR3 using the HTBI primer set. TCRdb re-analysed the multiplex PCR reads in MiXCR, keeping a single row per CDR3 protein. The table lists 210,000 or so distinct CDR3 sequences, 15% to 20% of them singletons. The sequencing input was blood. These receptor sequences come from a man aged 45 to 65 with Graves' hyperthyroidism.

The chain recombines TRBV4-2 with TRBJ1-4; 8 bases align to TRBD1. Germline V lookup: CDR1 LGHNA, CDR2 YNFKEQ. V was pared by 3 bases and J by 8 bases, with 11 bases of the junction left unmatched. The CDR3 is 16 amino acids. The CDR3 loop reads CASSQPPGQVGEKLFF. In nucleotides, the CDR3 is TGTGCCAGCAGCCAGCCACCGGGACAGGTGGGGGAAAAACTGTTTTTT.

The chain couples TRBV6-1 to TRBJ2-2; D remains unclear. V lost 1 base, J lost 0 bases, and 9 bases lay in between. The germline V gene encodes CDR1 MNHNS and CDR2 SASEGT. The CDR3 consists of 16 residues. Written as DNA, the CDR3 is TGTGCCAGCAGTGAAGGGGTTAGTGCGAACACCGGGGAGCTGTTTTTT. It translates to CASSEGVSANTGELFF.

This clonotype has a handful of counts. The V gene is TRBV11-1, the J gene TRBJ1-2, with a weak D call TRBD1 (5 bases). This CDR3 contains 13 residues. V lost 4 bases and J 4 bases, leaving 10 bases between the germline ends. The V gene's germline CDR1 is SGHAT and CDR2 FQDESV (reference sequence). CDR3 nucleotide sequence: TGTGCCAGCAGCTCCGGGACTTCCTATGGCTACACCTTC. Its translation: CASSSGTSYGYTF.

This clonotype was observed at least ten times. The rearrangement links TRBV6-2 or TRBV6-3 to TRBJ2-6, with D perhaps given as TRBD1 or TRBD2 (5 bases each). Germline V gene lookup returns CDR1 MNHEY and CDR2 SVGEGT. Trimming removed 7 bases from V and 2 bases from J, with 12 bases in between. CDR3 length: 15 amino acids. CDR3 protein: CASKSRGPGANVLTF. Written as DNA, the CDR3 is TGTGCCAGCAAGAGTCGGGGCCCTGGGGCCAACGTCCTGACTTTC.

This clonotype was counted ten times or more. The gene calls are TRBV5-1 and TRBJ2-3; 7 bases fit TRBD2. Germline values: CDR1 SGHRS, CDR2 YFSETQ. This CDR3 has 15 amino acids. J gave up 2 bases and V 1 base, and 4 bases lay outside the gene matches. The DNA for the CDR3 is TGCGCCAGCAGCTTGCTAGCGGAGCCCACAGATACGCAGTATTTT. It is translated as CASSLLAEPTDTQYF.

CDR3 DNA sequence: TGTGCCAGCAGTTTAAGGGGGCGAGGGTTTAGCGGGAGGGGAAGCTCCTACAATGAGCAGTTCTTC. It codes for CASSLRGRGFSGRGSSYNEQFF. V gene TRBV12-3 or TRBV12-4 combines with J gene TRBJ2-1, with TRBD2 identical over 11 bases. V lost 2 bases and J lost 0; bases outside the gene matches: 18. This CDR3 contains 22 residues.

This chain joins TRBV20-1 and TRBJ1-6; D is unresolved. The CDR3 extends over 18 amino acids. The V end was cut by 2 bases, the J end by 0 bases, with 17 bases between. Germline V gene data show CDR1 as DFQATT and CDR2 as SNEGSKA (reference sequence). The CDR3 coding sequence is TGCAGTGCTAGACCCGCCCTCGACACAAGCTCCTATAATTCACCCCTCCACTTT. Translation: CSARPALDTSSYNSPLHF.

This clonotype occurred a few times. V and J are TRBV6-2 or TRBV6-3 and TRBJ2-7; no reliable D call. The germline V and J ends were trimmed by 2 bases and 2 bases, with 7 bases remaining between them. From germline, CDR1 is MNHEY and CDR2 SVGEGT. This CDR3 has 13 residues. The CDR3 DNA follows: TGTGCCAGCAGTTACGGCGGCACCTACGAGCAGTACTTC. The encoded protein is CASSYGGTYEQYF.

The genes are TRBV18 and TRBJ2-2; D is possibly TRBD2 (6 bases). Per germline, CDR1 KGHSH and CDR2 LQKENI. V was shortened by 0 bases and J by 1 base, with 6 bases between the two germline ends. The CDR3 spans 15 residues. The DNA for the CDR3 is TGTGCCAGCTCACCACCCGGGAGGAACACCGGGGAGCTGTTTTTT. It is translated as CASSPPGRNTGELFF.

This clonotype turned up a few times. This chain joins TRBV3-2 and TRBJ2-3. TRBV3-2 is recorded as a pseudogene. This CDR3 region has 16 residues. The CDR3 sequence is CASSQADLGEWDTQYF. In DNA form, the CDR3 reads TGTGCCAGCAGCCAAGCGGACCTTGGGGAATGGGATACGCAGTATTTT.

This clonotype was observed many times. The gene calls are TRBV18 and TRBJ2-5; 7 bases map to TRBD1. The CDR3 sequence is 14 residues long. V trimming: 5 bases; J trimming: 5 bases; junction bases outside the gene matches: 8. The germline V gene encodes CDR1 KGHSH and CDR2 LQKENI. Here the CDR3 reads CASSRDSLGETQYF. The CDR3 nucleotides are TGTGCCAGCTCAAGGGACAGCCTGGGCGAGACCCAGTACTTC.

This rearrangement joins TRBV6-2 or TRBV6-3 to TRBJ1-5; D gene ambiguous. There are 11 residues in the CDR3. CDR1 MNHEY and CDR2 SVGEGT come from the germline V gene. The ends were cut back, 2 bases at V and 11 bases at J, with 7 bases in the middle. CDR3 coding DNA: TGTGCCAGCAGTTACCCGTCGGCCCAGCATTTT. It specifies CASSYPSAQHF.

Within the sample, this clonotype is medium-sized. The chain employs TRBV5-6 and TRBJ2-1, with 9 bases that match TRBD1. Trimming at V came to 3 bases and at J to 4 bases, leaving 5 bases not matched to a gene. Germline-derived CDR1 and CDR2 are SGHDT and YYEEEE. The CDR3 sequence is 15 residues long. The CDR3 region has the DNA TGTGCCAGCAGCTGGGACAGGGTGCTTTACAATGAGCAGTTCTTC. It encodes CASSWDRVLYNEQFF.

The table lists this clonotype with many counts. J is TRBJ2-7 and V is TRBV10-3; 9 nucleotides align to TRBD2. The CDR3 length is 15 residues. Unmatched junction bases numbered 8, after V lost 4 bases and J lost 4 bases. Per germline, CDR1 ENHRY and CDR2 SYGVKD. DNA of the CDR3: TGTGCCATCAGTGGGGGTAGCGGGAGTGGGTACGAGCAGTACTTC. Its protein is CAISGGSGSGYEQYF.

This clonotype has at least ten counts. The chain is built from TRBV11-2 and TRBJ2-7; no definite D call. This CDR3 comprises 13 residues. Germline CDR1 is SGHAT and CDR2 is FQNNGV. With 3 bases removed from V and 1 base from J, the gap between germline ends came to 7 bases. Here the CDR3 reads CASSFINSYEQYF. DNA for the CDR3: TGTGCCAGCAGCTTTATTAATTCCTACGAGCAGTACTTC.

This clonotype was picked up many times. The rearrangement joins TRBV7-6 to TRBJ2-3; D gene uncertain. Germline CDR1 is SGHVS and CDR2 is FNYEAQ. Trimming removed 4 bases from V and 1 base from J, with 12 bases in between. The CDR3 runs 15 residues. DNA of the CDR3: TGTGCCAGCAGCTATGGGTCGGGTGGCACAGATACGCAGTATTTT. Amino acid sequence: CASSYGSGGTDTQYF.

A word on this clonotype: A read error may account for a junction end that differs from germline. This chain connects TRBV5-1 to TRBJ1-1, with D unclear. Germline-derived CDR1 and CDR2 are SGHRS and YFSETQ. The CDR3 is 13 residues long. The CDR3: CAGSLIGNTEAFF. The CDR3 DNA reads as TGCGCCGGCAGCTTGATAGGGAATACTGAAGCTTTCTTT.

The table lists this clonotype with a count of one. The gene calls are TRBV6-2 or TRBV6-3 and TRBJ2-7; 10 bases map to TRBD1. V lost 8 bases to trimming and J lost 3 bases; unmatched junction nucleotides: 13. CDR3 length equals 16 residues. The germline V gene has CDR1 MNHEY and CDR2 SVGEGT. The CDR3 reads CASQLNPGQGIYEQYF. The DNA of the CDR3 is TGTGCCAGCCAACTAAACCCGGGACAGGGGATCTACGAGCAGTACTTC.

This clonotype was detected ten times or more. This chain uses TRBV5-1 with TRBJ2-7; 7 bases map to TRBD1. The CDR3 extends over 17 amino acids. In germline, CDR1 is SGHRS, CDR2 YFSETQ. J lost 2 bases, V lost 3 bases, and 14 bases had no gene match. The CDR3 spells CASSSDPTGRITYEQYF. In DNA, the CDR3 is TGCGCCAGCAGCTCCGACCCGACAGGGCGAATTACCTACGAGCAGTACTTC. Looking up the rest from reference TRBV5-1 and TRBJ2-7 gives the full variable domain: KAGVTQTPRYLIKTRGQQVTLSCSPISGHRSVSWYQQTPGQGLQFLFEYFSETQRNKGNFPGRFSGRQFSNSRSEMNVSTLELGDSALYLCASSSDPTGRITYEQYFGPGTRLTVT.

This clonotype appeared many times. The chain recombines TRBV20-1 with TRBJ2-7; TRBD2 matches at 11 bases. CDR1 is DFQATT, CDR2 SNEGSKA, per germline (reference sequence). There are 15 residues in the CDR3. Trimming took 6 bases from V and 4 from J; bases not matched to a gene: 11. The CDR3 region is CSATGTSGAVYEQYF. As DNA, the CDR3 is TGCAGTGCAACCGGGACTAGCGGAGCCGTTTACGAGCAGTACTTC.

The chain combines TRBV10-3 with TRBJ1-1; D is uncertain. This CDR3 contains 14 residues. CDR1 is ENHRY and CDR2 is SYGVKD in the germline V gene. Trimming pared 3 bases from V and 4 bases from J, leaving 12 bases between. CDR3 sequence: CAISDVSISTEAFF. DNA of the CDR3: TGTGCCATCAGTGATGTCTCCATAAGCACTGAAGCTTTCTTT.

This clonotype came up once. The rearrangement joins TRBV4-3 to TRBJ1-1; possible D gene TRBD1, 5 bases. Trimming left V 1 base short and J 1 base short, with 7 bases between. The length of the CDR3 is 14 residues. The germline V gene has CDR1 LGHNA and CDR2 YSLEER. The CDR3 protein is CASSQVQENTEAFF. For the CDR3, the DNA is TGCGCCAGCAGCCAAGTACAGGAGAACACTGAAGCTTTCTTT.

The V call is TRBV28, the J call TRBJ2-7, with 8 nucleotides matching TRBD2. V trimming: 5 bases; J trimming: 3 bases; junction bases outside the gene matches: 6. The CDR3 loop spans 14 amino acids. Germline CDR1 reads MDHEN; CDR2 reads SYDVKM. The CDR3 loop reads CASSRVAGHYEQYF. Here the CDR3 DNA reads TGTGCCAGCAGTCGCGTAGCGGGACACTACGAGCAGTACTTC.

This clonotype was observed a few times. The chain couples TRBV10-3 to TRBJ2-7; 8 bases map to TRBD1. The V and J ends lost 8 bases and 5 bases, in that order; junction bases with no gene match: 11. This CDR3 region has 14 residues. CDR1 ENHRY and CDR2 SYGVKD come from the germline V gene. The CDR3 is CAIQKFGTGHEQYF. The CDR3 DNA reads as TGTGCCATCCAGAAGTTCGGGACAGGTCACGAGCAGTACTTC.

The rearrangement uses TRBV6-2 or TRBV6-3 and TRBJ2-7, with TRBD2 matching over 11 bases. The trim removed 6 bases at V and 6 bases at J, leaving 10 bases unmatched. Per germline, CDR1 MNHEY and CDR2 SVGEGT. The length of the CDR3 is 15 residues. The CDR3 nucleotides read TGTGCCAGCAGCTTCCTAGCGGGAGGCCACGGCGAGCAGTACTTC. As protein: CASSFLAGGHGEQYF.

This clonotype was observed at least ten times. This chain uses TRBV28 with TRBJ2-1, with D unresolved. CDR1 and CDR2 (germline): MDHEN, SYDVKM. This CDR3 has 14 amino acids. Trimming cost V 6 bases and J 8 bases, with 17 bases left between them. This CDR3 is CASSQNQIGYEQFF. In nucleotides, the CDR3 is TGTGCCAGCAGCCAAAACCAAATAGGGTATGAGCAGTTCTTC.